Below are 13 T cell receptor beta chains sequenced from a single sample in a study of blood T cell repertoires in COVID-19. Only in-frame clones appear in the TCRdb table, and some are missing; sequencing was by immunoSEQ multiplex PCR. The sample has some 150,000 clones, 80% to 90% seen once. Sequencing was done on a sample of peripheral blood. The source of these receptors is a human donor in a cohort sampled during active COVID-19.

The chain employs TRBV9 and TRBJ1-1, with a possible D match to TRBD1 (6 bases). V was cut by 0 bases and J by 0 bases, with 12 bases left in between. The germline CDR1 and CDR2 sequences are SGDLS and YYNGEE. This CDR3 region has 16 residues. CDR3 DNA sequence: TGTGCCAGCAGCGTAGCGATTTCAGGGGTGAACACTGAAGCTTTCTTT. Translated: CASSVAISGVNTEAFF.

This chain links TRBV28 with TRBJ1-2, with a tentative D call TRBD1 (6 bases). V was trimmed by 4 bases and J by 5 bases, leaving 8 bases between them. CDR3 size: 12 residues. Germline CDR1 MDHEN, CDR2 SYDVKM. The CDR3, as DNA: TGTGCCAGCAGTTCACAGGGATATGGCTACACCTTC. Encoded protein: CASSSQGYGYTF.

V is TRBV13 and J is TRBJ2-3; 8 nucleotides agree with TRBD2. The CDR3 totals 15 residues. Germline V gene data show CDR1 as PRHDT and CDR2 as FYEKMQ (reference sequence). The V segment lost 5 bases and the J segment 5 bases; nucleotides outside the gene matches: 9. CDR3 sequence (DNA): TGTGCCAGCAGCCTTCTAGCGGGCGAAAAAGATACGCAGTATTTT. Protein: CASSLLAGEKDTQYF.

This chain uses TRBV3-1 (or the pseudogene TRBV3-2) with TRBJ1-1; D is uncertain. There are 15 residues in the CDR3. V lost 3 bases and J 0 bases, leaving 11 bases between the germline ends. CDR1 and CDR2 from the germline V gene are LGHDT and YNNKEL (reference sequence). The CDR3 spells CASSHTARMNTEAFF. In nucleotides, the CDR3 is TGTGCCAGCAGCCACACAGCAAGGATGAACACTGAAGCTTTCTTT.

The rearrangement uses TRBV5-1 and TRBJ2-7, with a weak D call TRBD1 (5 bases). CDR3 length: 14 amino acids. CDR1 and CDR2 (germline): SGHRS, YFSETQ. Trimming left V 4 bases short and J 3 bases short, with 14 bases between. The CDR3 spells CASSLGRVNYEQYF. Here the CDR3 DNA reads TGCGCCAGCAGCCTGGGCAGGGTCAACTACGAGCAGTACTTC.

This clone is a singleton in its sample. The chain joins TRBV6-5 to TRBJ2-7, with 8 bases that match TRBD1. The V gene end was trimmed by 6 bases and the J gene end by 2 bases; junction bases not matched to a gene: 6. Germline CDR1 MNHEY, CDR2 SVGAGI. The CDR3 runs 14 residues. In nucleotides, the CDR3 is TGTGCCAGCAGAGCCGGGACAGGACCCTACGAGCAGTACTTC. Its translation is CASRAGTGPYEQYF.

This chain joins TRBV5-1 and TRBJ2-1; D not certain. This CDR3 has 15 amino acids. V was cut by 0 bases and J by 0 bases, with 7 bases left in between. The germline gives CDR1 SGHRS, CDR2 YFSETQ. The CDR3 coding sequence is TGCGCCAGCAGCTTGGACGTGAGCTCCTACAATGAGCAGTTCTTC. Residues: CASSLDVSSYNEQFF.

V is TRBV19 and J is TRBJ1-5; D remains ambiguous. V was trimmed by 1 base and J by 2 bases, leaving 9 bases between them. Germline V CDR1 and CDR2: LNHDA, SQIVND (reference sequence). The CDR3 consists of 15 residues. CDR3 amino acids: CASSIGGEGNQPQHF. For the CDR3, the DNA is TGTGCCAGTAGTATAGGCGGAGAGGGCAATCAGCCCCAGCATTTT.

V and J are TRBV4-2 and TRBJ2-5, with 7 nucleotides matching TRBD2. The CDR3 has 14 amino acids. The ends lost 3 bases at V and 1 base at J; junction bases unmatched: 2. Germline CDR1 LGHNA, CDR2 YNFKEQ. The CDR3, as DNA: TGTGCCAGCAGCCAGGGGGGGGGCCAAGAGACCCAGTACTTC. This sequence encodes CASSQGGGQETQYF.

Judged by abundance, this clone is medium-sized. The CDR3 region is CASSAGTMAQETQYF. Written as DNA, the CDR3 is TGTGCCAGCAGCGCCGGGACTATGGCGCAAGAGACCCAGTACTTC. This chain links TRBV9 with TRBJ2-5; 7 bases fit TRBD2. Unmatched junction bases numbered 7, after V lost 3 bases and J lost 2 bases. This CDR3 is 15 amino acids long. The germline V gene has CDR1 SGDLS and CDR2 YYNGEE.

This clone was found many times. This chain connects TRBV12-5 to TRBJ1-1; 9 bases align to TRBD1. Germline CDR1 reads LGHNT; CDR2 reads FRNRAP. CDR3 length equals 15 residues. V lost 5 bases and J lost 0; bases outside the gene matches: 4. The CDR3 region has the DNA TGTGCTAGTGGTCCGGGACAGGGAATGAACACTGAAGCTTTCTTT. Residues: CASGPGQGMNTEAFF.

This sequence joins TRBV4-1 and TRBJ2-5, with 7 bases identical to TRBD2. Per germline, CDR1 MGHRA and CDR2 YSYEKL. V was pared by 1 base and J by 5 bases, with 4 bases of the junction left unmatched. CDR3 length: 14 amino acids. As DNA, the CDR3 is TGCGCCAGCAGCCAAGGGGGGGGAATGGAGACCCAGTACTTC. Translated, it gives CASSQGGGMETQYF.

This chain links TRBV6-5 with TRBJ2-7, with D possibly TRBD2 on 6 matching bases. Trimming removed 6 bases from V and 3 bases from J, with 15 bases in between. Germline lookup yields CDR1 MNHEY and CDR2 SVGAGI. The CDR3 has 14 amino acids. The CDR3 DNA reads TGTGCCAGCAGGGCGGGACTTTGGGACTACGAGCAGTACTTC. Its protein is CASRAGLWDYEQYF.